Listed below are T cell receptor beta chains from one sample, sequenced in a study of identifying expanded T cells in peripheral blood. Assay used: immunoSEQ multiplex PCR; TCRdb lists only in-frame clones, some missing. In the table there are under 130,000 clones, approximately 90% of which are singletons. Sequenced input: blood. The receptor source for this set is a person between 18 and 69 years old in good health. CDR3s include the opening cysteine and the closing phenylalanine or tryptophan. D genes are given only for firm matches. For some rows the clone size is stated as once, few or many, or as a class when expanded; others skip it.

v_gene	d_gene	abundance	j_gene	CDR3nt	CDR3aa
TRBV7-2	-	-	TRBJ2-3	TGTGCCAGCAGCTTAGGGTCCCGGCGCGCAGATACGCAGTATTTT	CASSLGSRRADTQYF
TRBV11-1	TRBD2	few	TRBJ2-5	TGTGCCAGCAGCTTAGCCGAGGCCCTAGCGGGGGGGCAAGAGACCCAGTACTTC	CASSLAEALAGGQETQYF
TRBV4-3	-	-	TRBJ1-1	TGCGCCAGCAGCCAGGAGAGATACACTGAAGCTTTCTTT	CASSQERYTEAFF
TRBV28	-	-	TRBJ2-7	TGTGCCAGCAGTTCCAGCCCCAGGCTTCTGATCTACGAGCAGTACTTC	CASSSSPRLLIYEQYF
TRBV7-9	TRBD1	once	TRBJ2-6	TGTGCCAGCAGCTCCCGGACAGGCGCCAACGTCCTGACTTTC	CASSSRTGANVLTF
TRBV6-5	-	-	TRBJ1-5	TGTGCCAGCAGTTACCGGTCGGCGGCAGGCCAGCCCCAGCATTTT	CASSYRSAAGQPQHF
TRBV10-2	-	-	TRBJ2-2	TGCGCCAGCAGGAATCTGGGGGGAATGACCGGGGAGCTGTTTTTT	CASRNLGGMTGELFF
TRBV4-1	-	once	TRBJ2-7	TGCGCCAGCAGCCAAGACGAGGGGGGGGGAGAGCAGTACTTC	CASSQDEGGGEQYF
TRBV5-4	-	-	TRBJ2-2	TGTGCCAGCAGCCCCCCGGCGGGGTGGGGAACCGGGGAGCTGTTTTTT	CASSPPAGWGTGELFF
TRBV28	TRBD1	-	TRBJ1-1	TGTGCCAGCCTCCAAGGGGGACAGGGGGCTGAAGCTTTCTTT	CASLQGGQGAEAFF
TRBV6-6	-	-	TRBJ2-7	TGTGCCAGCAGTTACTCTGTACCCCAGTCCTACGAGCAGTACTTC	CASSYSVPQSYEQYF
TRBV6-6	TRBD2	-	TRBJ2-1	TGTGCCAGCAGTAAGGGGAGGGAGGGAGAGCAGTTCTTC	CASSKGREGEQFF
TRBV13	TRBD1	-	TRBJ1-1	TGTGCCAGCAGCCCCCCGGGACAGGGGAACACTGAAGCTTTCTTT	CASSPPGQGNTEAFF
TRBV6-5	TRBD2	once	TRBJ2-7	TGTGCCAGCAGAACTAGCGGGGGGGCGATCGACGAGCAGTACTTC	CASRTSGGAIDEQYF
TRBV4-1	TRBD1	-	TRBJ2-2	TGCGCCAGCAGCCCGGGACAGGGGCCGAACACCGGGGAGCTGTTTTTT	CASSPGQGPNTGELFF
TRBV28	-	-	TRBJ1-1	TGTGCCAGCACATTCCAGGGTCCGAACACTGAAGCTTTCTTT	CASTFQGPNTEAFF
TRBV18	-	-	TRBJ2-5	TGTGCCAGCTCACCTTGGGCCGGTGGGCTGGAGACCCAGTACTTC	CASSPWAGGLETQYF
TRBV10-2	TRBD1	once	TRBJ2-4	TGCGCCAGCAGTCCCCAGGGGGACAGGGGGTCTCAGTACTTC	CASSPQGDRGSQYF
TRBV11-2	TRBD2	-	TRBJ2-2	TGTGCCAGCAGCCCGTCCCGGGGGGGCGACGGGGAGCTGTTTTTT	CASSPSRGGDGELFF
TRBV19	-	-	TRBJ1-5	TGTGCCAGTAGTATCGGGGGCAATCAGCCCCAGCATTTT	CASSIGGNQPQHF
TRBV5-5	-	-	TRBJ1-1	TGTGCCAGCAGGGTGGACCCGAACACTGAAGCTTTCTTT	CASRVDPNTEAFF
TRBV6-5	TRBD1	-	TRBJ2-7	TGTGCCAGCACTTCAACAGGGGTCAGCTCCTACGAGCAGTACTTC	CASTSTGVSSYEQYF
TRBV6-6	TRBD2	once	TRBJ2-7	TGTGCCAGCAGTTCCCTAGCGGGGGGAAACTACGAGCAGTACTTC	CASSSLAGGNYEQYF
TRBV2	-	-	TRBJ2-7	TGTGCCAGCAGTGACTATTCCGGAGGGACCTACGAGCAGTACTTC	CASSDYSGGTYEQYF
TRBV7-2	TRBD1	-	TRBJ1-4	TGTGCCAGCAGTTTCACCGCGACAGGGAGGGTGCTGTTTTTT	CASSFTATGRVLFF
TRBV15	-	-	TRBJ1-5	TGTGCCACCAGCCTCGCCTATCTGAATCAGCCCCAGCATTTT	CATSLAYLNQPQHF
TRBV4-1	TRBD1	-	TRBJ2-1	TGCGCCAGCTCAGAGGGACAGGTCAACAATGAGCAGTTCTTC	CASSEGQVNNEQFF
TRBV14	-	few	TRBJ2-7	TGTGCCAGCAGCAGGAGTGCCTACGAGCAGTACTTC	CASSRSAYEQYF
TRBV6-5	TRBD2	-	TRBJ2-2	TGTGCCAGCAGTTACTCAGCGGGGGGAAACACCGGGGAGCTGTTTTTT	CASSYSAGGNTGELFF
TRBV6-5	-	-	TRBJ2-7	TGTGCCAGCAGTTACAGGGCCGCCGGCATGGACTTC	CASSYRAAGMDF
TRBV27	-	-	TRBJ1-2	TGTGCCAGCACAAAGCACGTAGGGAACTATGGCTACACCTTC	CASTKHVGNYGYTF
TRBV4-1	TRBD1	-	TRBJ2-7	TGCGCCAGCAGCCAAGATACAGGGGGAACTCCCTACGAGCAGTACTTC	CASSQDTGGTPYEQYF
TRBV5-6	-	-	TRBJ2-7	TGTGCCAGCAGCTCTCCACCGAACGAGCAGTACTTC	CASSSPPNEQYF
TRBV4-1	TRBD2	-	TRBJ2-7	TGCGCCAGCAGCCAAGAGGGGGTCTGGGGACTAGCGGTAAAGCAGTACTTC	CASSQEGVWGLAVKQYF
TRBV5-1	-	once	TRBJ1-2	TGCGCCAGCAGCTTGGGGGAATGGGCGTATGGCTACACCTTC	CASSLGEWAYGYTF
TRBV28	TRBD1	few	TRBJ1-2	TGTGCCAGCAGCCTCTCAGGGGGCCAGGGCTACACCTTC	CASSLSGGQGYTF
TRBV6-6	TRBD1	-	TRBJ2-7	TGTGCCAGCAGTCCCCCGGGACAGGGTAGGTACGAGCAGTACTTC	CASSPPGQGRYEQYF